Listed below are T cell receptor beta chains from one sample, sequenced in a study of Ad26.COV2.S vaccination and SARS-CoV-2 variants. Method: immunoSEQ multiplex PCR; TCRdb's copy keeps in-frame clones and lacks some. There are roughly 460,000 clones in the sample; 80% to 90% occur only once, and roughly 1.7% lies in the top ten. The specimen was peripheral blood, collected in a trial of Ad26.COV2.S vaccine versus placebo. The receptor source for this set is a person between 18 and 65 years old who received the Ad26.COV2.S COVID-19 vaccine or a placebo. Each CDR3 is given with its conserved first and last residue. The listing skips clone size in some rows; elsewhere it reads once, few, many or a size class.

>TRBJ2-5|NA|TRBV9
CASSATGLQETQYF
>TRBJ2-2|NA|TRBV7-9
CASSLAAGRTGELFF
>TRBJ1-6|NA|TRBV3-1/TRBV3-2
CASSQVRGGPLHF
>TRBJ1-1|NA|TRBV27
CASSFMRNTEAFF
>TRBJ1-4|NA|TRBV19
CASTRWTGDHEKLFF
>TRBJ2-7|few|TRBV12-3/TRBV12-4
CASSLLQGDEQYF
>TRBJ2-3|NA|TRBV6-6
CASSYTAGGLSDTQYF
>TRBJ2-5|NA|TRBV5-8
CASSTDTGGGETQYF
>TRBJ2-1|NA|TRBV4-2
CASSHVADSYNEQFF
>TRBJ2-1|NA|TRBV18
CASSPRLADYNEQFF
>TRBJ2-1|NA|TRBV27
CASSLRGGLYNEQFF
>TRBJ2-5|NA|TRBV10-3
CAISAGGRQETQYF
>TRBJ2-2|NA|TRBV27
CASSLSMGQGWTGELFF
>TRBJ1-1|NA|TRBV10-3
CAISEGQGYWSFF
>TRBJ1-3|NA|TRBV7-8
CASKQDSPSGNTIYF
>TRBJ2-5|NA|TRBV9
CASSAFWGRGETQYF
>TRBJ2-2|NA|TRBV5-1
CASSVQENTGELFF
>TRBJ2-3|NA|TRBV6-5
CASLDGSTDTQYF
>TRBJ1-5|once|TRBV4-1
CASSQIFRVNQPQHF
>TRBJ1-6|NA|TRBV5-1
CASSISRGADNSPLHF
>TRBJ2-4|NA|TRBV11-2
CASSLALTANIQYF
>TRBJ1-4|NA|TRBV18
CASSRRQATNEKLFF
>TRBJ2-7|NA|TRBV4-1
CASSHERSPYEQYF
>TRBJ1-4|NA|TRBV5-4
CASSLQDREVGKLFF
>TRBJ1-1|NA|TRBV7-3
CASSLTPAGMNTEAFF
>TRBJ2-2|NA|TRBV24-1
CATSDFIRLLILPLNTGELFF
>TRBJ2-3|NA|TRBV6-5
CASRTTSGGADTQYF
>TRBJ2-5|once|TRBV9
CASSVGANGRVGDETQYF
>TRBJ2-6|NA|TRBV24-1
CATSAGASGANVLTF
>TRBJ2-1|NA|TRBV7-3
CASSLARYNEQFF
>TRBJ1-1|NA|TRBV5-1
CASSLAERTRAPEAFF
>TRBJ2-7|once|TRBV27
CASSLLGQSYEQYF
>TRBJ1-1|NA|TRBV11-2
CASSLLPAMNTEAFF
>TRBJ2-7|once|TRBV28
CASSLGGRGRSYEQYF
>TRBJ1-1|NA|TRBV5-8
CASNRDRNTEAFF
>TRBJ2-1|NA|TRBV5-5
CASSPEGGTITREQFF
>TRBJ1-5|NA|TRBV19
CASSISEGRQPQHF
>TRBJ2-7|NA|TRBV5-6
CASSFSQGPYEQYF
>TRBJ2-1|NA|TRBV27
CASTAGNYNEQFF
>TRBJ2-5|NA|TRBV11-1
CASSLTPSPTQYF
>TRBJ1-2|NA|TRBV7-2
CASPSSVGYTF
>TRBJ2-3|NA|TRBV9
CASSVALREGTQYF
>TRBJ2-3|NA|TRBV18
CASSPPAPWDTQYF
>TRBJ1-5|NA|TRBV28
CASSLPGGSEQPQHF
>TRBJ2-7|NA|TRBV6-2/TRBV6-3
CASSFRTGSYEQYF
>TRBJ2-7|NA|TRBV7-9
CASSQGTSSYEQYF
>TRBJ2-3|NA|TRBV7-8
CASSHTAKTTDTQYF
>TRBJ1-1|NA|TRBV5-6
CASSKVGQGAPSEAFF
>TRBJ2-6|NA|TRBV28
CASSLRGARAGANVLTF
>TRBJ1-1|NA|TRBV18
CASSPRLGEYTEAFF
>TRBJ2-3|NA|TRBV11-1
CASSNPSGGGTDTQYF
>TRBJ1-4|NA|TRBV7-9
CASIDGRINEKLFF
>TRBJ2-3|NA|TRBV29-1
CSVEGSRVGVTGTQYF